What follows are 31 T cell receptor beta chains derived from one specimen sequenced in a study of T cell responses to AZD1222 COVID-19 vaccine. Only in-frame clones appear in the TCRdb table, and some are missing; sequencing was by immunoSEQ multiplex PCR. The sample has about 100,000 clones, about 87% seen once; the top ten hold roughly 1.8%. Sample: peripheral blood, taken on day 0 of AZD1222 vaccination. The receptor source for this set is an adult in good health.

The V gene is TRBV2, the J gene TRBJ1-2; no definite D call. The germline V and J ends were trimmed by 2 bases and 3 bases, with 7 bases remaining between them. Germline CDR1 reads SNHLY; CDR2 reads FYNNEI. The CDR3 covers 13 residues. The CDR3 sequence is CASSERMDYGYTF. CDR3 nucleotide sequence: TGTGCCAGCAGTGAAAGGATGGACTATGGCTACACCTTC.

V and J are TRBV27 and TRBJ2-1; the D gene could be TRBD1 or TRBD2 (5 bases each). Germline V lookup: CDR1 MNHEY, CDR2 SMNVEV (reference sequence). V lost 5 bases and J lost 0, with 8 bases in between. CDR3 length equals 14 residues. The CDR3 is CASSRGRSYNEQFF. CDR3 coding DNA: TGTGCCAGCAGTCGGGGACGCTCCTACAATGAGCAGTTCTTC.

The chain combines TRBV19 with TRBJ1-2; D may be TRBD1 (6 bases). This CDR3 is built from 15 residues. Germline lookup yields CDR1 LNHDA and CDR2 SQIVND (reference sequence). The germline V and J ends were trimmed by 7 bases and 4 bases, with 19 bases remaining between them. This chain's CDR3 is CASKDKRGRGYGYTF. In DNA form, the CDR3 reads TGTGCCAGTAAGGACAAGCGGGGGCGCGGCTATGGCTACACCTTC.

The CDR3 DNA reads TGTGCCAGCAGTTACTCGAAAGGGATTGGACGCGGCTACACCTTC. Translating it yields CASSYSKGIGRGYTF. The chain has TRBV6-2 or TRBV6-3 and TRBJ1-2; no firm D call. V lost 0 bases, J lost 8 bases, and 16 bases lay in between. Germline-derived CDR1 and CDR2 are MNHEY and SVGEGT. The CDR3 totals 15 residues.

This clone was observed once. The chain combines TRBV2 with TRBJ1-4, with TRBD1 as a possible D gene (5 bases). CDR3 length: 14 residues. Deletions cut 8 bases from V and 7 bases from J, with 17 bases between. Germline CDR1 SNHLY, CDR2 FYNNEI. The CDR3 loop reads CASSGDVWSEKLFF. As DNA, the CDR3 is TGTGCCAGCTCGGGGGACGTCTGGAGTGAAAAACTGTTTTTT.

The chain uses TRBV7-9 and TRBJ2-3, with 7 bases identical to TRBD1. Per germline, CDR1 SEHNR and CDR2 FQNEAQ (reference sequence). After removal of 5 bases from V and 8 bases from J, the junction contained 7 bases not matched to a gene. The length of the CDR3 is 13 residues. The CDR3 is CASSRTTGSTQYF. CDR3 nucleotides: TGTGCCAGCAGCCGAACGACAGGGAGTACGCAGTATTTT.

The CDR3 region has the DNA TGTGCCAGTAGTATAGATCGGCGAAGGTCTAGCTCCTACGAGCAGTACTTC. Encoded protein: CASSIDRRRSSSYEQYF. This sequence joins TRBV19 and TRBJ2-7, with D hard to call. V was trimmed by 0 bases and J by 0 bases, leaving 15 bases between them. The germline gives CDR1 LNHDA, CDR2 SQIVND (reference sequence). This CDR3 comprises 17 residues.

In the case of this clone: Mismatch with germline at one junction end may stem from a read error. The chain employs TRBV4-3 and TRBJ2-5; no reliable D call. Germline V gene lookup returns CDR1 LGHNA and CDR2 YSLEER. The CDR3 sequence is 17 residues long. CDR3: CASSQDWGVGPQGTQYF. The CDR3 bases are TGCGCCAGCAGCCAAGATTGGGGTGTAGGACCTCAAGGGACCCAGTACTTC.

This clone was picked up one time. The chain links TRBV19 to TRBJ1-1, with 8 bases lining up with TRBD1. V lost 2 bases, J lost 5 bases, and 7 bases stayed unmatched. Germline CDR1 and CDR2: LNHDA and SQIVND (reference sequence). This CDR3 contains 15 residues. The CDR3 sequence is CASSISPGGRTEAFF. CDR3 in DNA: TGTGCCAGTAGTATAAGCCCAGGGGGCAGGACTGAAGCTTTCTTT. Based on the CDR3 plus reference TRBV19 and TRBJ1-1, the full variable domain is DGGITQSPKYLFRKEGQNVTLSCEQNLNHDAMYWYRQDPGQGLRLIYYSQIVNDFQKGDIAEGYSVSREKKESFPLTVTSAQKNPTAFYLCASSISPGGRTEAFFGQGTRLTVV.

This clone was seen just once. Here the CDR3 DNA reads TGTGCCAGCAGTTTCCAACCGTCGGATGAGCAGTTCTTC. Translation: CASSFQPSDEQFF. V gene TRBV12-3 or TRBV12-4 combines with J gene TRBJ2-1, with D unclear. With 3 bases removed from V and 8 bases from J, the gap between germline ends came to 11 bases. The CDR3 is made up of 13 amino acids.

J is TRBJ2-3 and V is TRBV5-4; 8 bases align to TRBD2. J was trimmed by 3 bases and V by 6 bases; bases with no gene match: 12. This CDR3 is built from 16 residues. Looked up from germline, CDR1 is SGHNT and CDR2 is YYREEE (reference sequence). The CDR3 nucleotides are TGTGCCAGCACCTGGGGAGCGGGAGAGTTTACAGATACGCAGTATTTT. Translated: CASTWGAGEFTDTQYF.

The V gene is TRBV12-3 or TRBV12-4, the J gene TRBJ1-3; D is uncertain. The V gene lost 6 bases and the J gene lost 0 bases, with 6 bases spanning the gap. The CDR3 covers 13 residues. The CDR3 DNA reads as TGTGCCAGCAGAGCAGACTCTGGAAACACCATATATTTT. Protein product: CASRADSGNTIYF.

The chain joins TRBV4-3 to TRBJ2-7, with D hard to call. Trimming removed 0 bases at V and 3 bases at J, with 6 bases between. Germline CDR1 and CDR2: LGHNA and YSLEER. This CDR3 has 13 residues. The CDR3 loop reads CASSQDRGYEQYF. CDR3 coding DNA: TGCGCCAGCAGCCAAGATCGCGGCTACGAGCAGTACTTC.

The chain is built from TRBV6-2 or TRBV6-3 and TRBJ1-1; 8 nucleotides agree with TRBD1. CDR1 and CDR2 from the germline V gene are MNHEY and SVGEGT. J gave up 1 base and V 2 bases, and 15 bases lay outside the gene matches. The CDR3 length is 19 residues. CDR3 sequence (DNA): TGTGCCAGCAGTTACAAGAGGGACAGGCCCCTTAAGACGAACACTGAAGCTTTCTTT. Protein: CASSYKRDRPLKTNTEAFF.

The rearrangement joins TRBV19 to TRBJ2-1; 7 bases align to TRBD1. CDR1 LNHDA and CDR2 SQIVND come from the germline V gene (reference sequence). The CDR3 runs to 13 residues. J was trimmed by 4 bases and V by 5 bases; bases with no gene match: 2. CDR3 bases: TGTGCCAGTAGTGCAGGGGGATACAATGAGCAGTTCTTC. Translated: CASSAGGYNEQFF.

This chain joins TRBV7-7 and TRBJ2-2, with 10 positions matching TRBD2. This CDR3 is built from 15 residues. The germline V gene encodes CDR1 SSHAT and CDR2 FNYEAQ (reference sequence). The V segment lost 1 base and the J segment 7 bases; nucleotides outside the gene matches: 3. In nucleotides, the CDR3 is TGTGCCAGCAGCTTAGGACTAGCGGGCGACGGGGAGCTGTTTTTT. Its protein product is CASSLGLAGDGELFF.

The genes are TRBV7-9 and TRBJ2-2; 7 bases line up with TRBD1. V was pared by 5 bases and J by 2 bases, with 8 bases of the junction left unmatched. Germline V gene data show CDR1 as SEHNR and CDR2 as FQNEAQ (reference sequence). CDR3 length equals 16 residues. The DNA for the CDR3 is TGTGCCAGCAGCCCCAGGGGGACAGCCAACACCGGGGAGCTGTTTTTT. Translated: CASSPRGTANTGELFF.

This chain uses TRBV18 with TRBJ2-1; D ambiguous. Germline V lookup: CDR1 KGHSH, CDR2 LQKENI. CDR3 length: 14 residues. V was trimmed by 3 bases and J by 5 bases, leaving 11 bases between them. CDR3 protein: CASSPIGFDNEQFF. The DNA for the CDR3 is TGTGCCAGCTCACCCATTGGGTTCGACAATGAGCAGTTCTTC.

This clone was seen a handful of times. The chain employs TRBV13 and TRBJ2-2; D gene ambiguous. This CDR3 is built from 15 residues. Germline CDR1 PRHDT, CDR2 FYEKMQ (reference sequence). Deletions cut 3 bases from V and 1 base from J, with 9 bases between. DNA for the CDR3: TGTGCCAGCAGCTTCCAGAACATGAACACCGGGGAGCTGTTTTTT. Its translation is CASSFQNMNTGELFF.

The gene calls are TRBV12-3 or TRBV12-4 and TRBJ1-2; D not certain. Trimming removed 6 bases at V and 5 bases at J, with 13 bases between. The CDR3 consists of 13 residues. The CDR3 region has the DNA TGTGCCAGCAGCACCGGAATCGTTTATGGCTACACCTTC. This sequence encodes CASSTGIVYGYTF.

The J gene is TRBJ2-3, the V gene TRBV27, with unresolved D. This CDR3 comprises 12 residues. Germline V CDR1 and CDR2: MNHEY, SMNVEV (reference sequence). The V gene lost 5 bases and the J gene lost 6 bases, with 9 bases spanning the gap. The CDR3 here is CASSPGSDTQYF. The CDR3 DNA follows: TGTGCCAGCAGTCCCGGTAGCGATACGCAGTATTTT.

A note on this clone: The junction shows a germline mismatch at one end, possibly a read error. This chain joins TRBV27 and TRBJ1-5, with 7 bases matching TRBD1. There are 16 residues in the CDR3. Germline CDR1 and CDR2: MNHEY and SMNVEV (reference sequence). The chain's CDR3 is CASAQGSPDSSQPQHF. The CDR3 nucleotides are TGTGCCAGCGCACAGGGGTCTCCAGACAGCAGTCAGCCCCAGCATTTT.

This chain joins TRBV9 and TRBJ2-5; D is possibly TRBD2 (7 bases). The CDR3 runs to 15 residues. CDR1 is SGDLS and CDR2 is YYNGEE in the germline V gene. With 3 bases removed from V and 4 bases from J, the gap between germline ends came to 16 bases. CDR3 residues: CASSAARGAGETQYF. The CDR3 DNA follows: TGTGCCAGCAGCGCCGCTCGGGGGGCGGGAGAGACCCAGTACTTC.

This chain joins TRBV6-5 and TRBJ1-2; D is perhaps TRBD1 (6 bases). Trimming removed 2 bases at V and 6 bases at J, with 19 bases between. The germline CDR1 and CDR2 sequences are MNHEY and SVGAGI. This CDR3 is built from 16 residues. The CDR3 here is CASSYEGGAGENGYTF. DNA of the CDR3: TGTGCCAGCAGTTACGAAGGGGGGGCAGGAGAGAATGGCTACACCTTC.

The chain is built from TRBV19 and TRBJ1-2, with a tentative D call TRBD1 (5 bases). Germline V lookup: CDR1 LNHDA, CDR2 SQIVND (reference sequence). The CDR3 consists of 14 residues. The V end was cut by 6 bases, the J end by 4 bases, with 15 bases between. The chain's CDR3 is CASRPPGPLYGYTF. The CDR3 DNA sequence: TGTGCCAGTAGGCCACCGGGACCCCTCTATGGCTACACCTTC. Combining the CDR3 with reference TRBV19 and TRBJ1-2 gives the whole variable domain DGGITQSPKYLFRKEGQNVTLSCEQNLNHDAMYWYRQDPGQGLRLIYYSQIVNDFQKGDIAEGYSVSREKKESFPLTVTSAQKNPTAFYLCASRPPGPLYGYTFGSGTRLTVV.

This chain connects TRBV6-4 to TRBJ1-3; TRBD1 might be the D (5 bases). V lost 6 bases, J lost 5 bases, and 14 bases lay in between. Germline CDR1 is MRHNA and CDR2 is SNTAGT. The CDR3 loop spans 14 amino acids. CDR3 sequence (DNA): TGTGCCAGCAGATCGAACAGGAGTAGAAACACCATATATTTT. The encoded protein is CASRSNRSRNTIYF.

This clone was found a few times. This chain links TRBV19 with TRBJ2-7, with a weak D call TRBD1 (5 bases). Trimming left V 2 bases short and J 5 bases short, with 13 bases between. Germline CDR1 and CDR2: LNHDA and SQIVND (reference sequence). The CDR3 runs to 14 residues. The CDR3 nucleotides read TGTGCCAGTAGTATACAGGGATTTGAGGACGAGCAGTACTTC. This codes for CASSIQGFEDEQYF. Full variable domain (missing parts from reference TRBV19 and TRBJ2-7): DGGITQSPKYLFRKEGQNVTLSCEQNLNHDAMYWYRQDPGQGLRLIYYSQIVNDFQKGDIAEGYSVSREKKESFPLTVTSAQKNPTAFYLCASSIQGFEDEQYFGPGTRLTVT.

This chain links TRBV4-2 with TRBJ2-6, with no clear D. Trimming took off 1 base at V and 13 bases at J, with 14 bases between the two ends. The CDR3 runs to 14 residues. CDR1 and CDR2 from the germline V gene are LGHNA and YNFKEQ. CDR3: CASSQGGPGEVLTF. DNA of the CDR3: TGTGCCAGCAGCCAAGGAGGTCCGGGTGAGGTCCTGACTTTC.

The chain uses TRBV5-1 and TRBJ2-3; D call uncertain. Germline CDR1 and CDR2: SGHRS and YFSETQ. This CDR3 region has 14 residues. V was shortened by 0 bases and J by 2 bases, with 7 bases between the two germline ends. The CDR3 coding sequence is TGCGCCAGCAGCTTGGGGACCAACACAGATACGCAGTATTTT. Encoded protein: CASSLGTNTDTQYF.

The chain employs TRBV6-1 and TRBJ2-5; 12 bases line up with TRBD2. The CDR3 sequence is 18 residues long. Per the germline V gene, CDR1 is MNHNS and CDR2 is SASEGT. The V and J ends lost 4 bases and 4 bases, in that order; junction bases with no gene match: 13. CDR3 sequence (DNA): TGTGCCAGCAGTGGGGTCCCGGGACTAGCGGGTCGAGGAGAGACCCAGTACTTC. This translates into CASSGVPGLAGRGETQYF.

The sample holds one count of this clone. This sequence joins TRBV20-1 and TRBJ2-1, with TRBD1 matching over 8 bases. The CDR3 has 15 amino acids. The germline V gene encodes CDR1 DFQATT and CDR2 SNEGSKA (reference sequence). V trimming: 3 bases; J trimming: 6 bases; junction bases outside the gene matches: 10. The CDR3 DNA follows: TGCAGTGCTAGTCTATCCTCCACAGGGGGCAATGAGCAGTTCTTC. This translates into CSASLSSTGGNEQFF.